This entry is about one TCR beta chain. This entry belongs to a study of blood T cell repertoires in COVID-19. Produced via immunoSEQ multiplex PCR; TCRdb's table is partial and in-frame only. The table lists approximately 240,000 clones, around nine tenths of them singletons. Sequenced input: PBMCs or T cells enriched from blood (not recorded which). This TCR was recovered from a woman aged 18-30 years who had recovered from COVID-19.

This CDR3 reads CASSQTIYEQYF. Written as DNA, the CDR3 is TGTGCCAGCAGCCAAACTATCTACGAGCAGTACTTC. The rearrangement links TRBV14 to TRBJ2-7, with no clear D. The CDR3 length is 12 residues. V was shortened by 2 bases and J by 3 bases, with 5 bases between the two germline ends. Looked up from germline, CDR1 is SGHDN and CDR2 is FVKESK.